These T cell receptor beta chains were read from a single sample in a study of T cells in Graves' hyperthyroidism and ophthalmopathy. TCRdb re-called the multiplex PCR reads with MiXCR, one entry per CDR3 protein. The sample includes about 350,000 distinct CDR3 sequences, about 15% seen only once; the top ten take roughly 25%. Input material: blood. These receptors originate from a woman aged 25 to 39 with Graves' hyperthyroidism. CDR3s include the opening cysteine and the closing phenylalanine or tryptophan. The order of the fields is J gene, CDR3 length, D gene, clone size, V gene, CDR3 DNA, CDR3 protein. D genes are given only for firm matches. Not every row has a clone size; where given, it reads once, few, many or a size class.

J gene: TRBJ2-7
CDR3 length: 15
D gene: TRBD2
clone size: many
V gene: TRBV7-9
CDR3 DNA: TGTGCCAGCAGCCCAAAGGGGACTAGCTCCTACGAGCAGTACTTC
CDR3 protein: CASSPKGTSSYEQYF

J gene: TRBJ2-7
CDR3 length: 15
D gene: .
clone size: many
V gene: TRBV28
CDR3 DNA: TGTGCCAGCACCCCGGAAGGCGGGACCCGGTACGAGCAGTACTTC
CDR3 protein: CASTPEGGTRYEQYF

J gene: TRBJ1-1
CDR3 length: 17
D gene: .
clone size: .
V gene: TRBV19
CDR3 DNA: TGTGCCAGTACTAATCTTAGACAGGTCCGAGGGGGCACTGAAGCTTTCTTT
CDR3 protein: CASTNLRQVRGGTEAFF

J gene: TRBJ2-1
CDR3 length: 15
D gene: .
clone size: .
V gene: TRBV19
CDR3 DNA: TGTGCCAGTCAAAAGGCGCAAAACTCCTACAATGAGCAGTTCTTC
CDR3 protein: CASQKAQNSYNEQFF

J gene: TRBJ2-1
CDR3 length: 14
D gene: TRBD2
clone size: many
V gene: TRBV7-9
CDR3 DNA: TGTGCCAGCAGCTTAGCAGCGGGGTACAATGAGCAGTTCTTC
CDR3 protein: CASSLAAGYNEQFF

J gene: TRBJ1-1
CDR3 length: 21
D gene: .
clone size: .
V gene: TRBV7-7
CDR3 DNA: TGTGCTAGCAGCAGGTACAATTTTCCGGGACTGGGGCTTCCTCTTGCCATTGAAGCTTTCTTT
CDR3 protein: CASSRYNFPGLGLPLAIEAFF

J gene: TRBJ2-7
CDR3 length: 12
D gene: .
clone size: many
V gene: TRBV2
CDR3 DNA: TGTGCCAGTTCAGGACTTCTATACGAGCAGTACTTC
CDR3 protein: CASSGLLYEQYF

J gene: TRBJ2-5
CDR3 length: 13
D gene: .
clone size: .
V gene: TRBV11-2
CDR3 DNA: TGTGCCAGCAGCTTAGATGGTGGGGTGGACCAGTACTTC
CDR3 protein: CASSLDGGVDQYF

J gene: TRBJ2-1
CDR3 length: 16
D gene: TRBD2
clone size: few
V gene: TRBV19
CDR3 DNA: TGTGCCAGTAGTATGCTAGCGGGAACCATTTACAATGAGCAGTTCTTC
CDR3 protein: CASSMLAGTIYNEQFF

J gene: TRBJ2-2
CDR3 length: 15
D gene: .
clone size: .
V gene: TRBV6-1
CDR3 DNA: TGTGCCAGCAGTCAACGACGGCGGGTGGCAGGGGAGCTGTTTTTT
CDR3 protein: CASSQRRRVAGELFF

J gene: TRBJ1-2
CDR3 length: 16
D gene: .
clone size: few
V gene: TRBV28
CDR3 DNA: TGTGCCAGCAGCGAAAGCGGTAGGGCAGGCGACTATGGCTACACCTTC
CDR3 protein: CASSESGRAGDYGYTF

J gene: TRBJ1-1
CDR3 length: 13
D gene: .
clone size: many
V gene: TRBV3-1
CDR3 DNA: TGTGCCAGCAGCCAAGTTTCTTCCGCTGAAGCTTTCTTT
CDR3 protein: CASSQVSSAEAFF

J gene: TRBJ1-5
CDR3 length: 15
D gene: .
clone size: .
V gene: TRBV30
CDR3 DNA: TGTGCCTGGAGTCTTCGCGGGTCTGGCAATCAGCCCCAGCATTTT
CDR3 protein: CAWSLRGSGNQPQHF

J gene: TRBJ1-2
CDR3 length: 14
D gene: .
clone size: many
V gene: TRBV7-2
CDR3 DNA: TGTGCCAGCAGCGGCCGCGGGCAGAACTATGGCTACACCTTC
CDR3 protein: CASSGRGQNYGYTF

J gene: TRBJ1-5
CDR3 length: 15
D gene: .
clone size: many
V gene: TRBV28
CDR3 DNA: TGTGCCAGCGCCGTGGGGGGGGCGAGGGATCAGCCCCAGCATTTT
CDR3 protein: CASAVGGARDQPQHF

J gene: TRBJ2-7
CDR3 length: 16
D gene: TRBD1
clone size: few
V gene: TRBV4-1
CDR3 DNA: TGCGCCAGCAGCCAAGCTGGGGGACAGGGTACCTACGAGCAGTACTTC
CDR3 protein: CASSQAGGQGTYEQYF

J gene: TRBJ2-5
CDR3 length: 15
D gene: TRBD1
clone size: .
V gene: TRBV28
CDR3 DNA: TGTGCCAGCAGTCCCTGGACAGGGGCTCGAGAGACCCAGTACTTC
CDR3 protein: CASSPWTGARETQYF